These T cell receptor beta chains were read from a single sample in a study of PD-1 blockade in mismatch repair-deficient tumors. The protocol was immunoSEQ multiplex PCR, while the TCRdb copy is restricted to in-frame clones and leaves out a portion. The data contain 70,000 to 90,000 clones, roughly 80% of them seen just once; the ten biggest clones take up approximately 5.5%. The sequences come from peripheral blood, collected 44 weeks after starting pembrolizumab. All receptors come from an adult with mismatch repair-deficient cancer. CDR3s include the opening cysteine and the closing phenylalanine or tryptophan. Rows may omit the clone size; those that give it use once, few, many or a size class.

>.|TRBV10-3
CAISDVGVETQYF
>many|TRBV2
CASRIFEDTEAFF
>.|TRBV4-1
CASSQATSMDTQYF
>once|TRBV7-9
CASSVSTSGISEQYF
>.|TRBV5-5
CASSFWGNRETQYF
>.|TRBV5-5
CASSVQGAFSYEQYF
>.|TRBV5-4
CASSLRLAGNSPYF
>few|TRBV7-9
CASSLARGWGRYTDTQYF
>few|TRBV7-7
CASSLSGLAGAETQYF
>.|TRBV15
CATSEDRGGLGEKLFF
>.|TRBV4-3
CASSRALTSAANEQFF
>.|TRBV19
CASKKPGSTTANTEAFF
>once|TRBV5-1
CASRGGPSQMAQYF
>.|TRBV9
CASSVEDGVFARGQETQYF
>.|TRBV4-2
CASSQDPGGEQFF
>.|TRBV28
CASGNSQNEKLFF
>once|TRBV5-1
CASSPYQTGSSYNEQFF
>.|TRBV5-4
CASSLWASDSYEQYF
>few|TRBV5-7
CASSLCQGNQPQHF
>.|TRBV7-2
CASSRWTGRSTDTQYF
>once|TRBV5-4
CASRPTGPSGANVLTF
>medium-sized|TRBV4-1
CASSQVGQNTGELFF
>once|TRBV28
CASSPPEGVNTEAFF
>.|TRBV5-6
CASSLFSSGSNLDTQYF
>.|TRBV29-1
CSVEEGQGKFF
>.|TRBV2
CASSEGLVKNIQYF
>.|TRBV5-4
CASSHSGRGETQYF
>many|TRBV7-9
CASSLGGATEAFF
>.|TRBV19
CASSVTSLAYNEQFF
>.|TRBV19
CASSISGQEIQPQHF
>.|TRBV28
CASSLGDFVRATEAFF
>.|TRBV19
CASSGASNTGELFF
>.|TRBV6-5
CASSYLGSYGYTF
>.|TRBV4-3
CASSQEVIGTQYF
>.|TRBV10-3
CAIRSGGTAGEQYF
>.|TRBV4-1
CASSQTGGGWEQFF
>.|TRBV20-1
CSARVLSEAFF
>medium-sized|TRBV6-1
CASSEHGLGGQPQHF
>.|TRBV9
CASVEERASIYEQYF
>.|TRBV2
CASSLDRQKTQYF
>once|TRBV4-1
CASSQGPGSGPSNTEAFF
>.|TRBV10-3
CAISESGSANQPQHF
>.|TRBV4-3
CASSQAVTEPKNIQYF
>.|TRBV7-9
CASSLDTERNVLTF
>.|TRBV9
CASSRDGATIRGETQYF
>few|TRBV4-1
CASSRLAGEAYEQYF
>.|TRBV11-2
CASSFGRVWDEQFF
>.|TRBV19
CASSMSRATILEQYF
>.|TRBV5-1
CASSLGQQETQYF
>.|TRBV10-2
CASSDRVDTEAFF
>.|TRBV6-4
CAIRPGPTASNTEAFF
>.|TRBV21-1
CASSKGDRPLSNQPQHF